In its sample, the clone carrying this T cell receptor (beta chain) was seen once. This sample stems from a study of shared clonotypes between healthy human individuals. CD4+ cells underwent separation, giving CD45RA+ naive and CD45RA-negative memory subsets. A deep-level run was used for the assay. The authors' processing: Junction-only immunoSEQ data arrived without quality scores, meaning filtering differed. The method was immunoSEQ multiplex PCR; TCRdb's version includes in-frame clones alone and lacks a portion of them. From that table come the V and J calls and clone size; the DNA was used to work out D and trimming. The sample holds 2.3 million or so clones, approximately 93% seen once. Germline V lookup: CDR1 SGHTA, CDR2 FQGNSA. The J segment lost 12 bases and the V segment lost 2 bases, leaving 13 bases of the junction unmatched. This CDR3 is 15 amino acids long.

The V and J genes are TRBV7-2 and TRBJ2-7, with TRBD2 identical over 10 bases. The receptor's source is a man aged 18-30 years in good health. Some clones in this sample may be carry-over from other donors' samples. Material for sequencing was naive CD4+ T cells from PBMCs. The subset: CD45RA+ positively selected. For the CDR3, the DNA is TGTGCCAGCAGCTTAAAAGCGGGAGGGGGGAGCAGTGTGTACTTC. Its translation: CASSLKAGGGSSVYF.